The clone carrying this TCR beta chain was seen a handful of times. Its antigen remains unknown. Preparing the TCRbeta library involved the use of unique molecular identifiers. TCRdb reanalysed the PCR reads using MiXCR and keeps one entry per CDR3 protein. The sample records fewer than 500,000 distinct CDR3 sequences, around 46% being singletons. Trimming shortened V by 2 bases and J by 1 base, and 8 bases separated the two germline ends. The germline CDR1 and CDR2 sequences are SEHNR and FQNEAQ (reference sequence). The length of the CDR3 is 14 residues. The data belong to a study of T-cell reconstitution after alpha-beta-depleted transplantation in children. General study results and limits: Once a year had passed after transplant, T-cell counts and diversity came mostly from newly produced T cells. Reportedly, alpha-beta T cells present about two months post-transplant originated from several hundred expanded clones of graft origin. In some patients, recipient T cells and intrathymic progenitors surviving conditioning explained high day-60 diversity.

The rearrangement joins TRBV7-9 to TRBJ1-1; D gene uncertain. This TCR was sampled from a girl aged 2 to 10 with aplastic anemia, due to receive a stem cell transplant. Sample: PBMCs, taken before TCRalphabeta/CD19-depleted stem cell transplant. CDR3 nucleotides: TGTGCCAGCAGCTTATATCGCAGGAACACTGAAGCTTTCTTT. Translating it yields CASSLYRRNTEAFF.